The rows below give T cell receptor beta chains drawn from one sample of a study of patients and donors after allogeneic stem cell transplantation. From the RT-PCR reads, TCRdb called clonotypes with MiXCR, one entry per CDR3 protein. This table holds roughly 880,000 distinct CDR3 sequences, over 15% found once. What was sequenced was blood, either unsorted or a sorted T cell fraction (not recorded which). These receptors were taken from a human donor who was either an allogeneic HSCT recipient or a stem cell or donor lymphocyte infusion donor (not recorded which). It is not recorded whose cells these are; they may come from a transplant donor. Each CDR3 is given with its conserved first and last residue. The D gene is left open where the match is weak. Expanded clones are given a class, and other clones once, few, many or no size at all.

TRBV4-2,TRBJ1-2,.,few,CASSQDGVGYTF,TGTGCCAGCAGCCAAGATGGGGTCGGCTACACCTTC
TRBV15,TRBJ1-4,.,few,CATSRRGTFGGEKLFF,TGTGCCACCAGCAGAAGGGGGACTTTCGGGGGTGAAAAACTGTTTTTT
TRBV5-1,TRBJ2-5,.,few,CASSLEPLRGTQYF,TGCGCCAGCAGCTTGGAACCCCTAAGGGGGACCCAGTACTTC
TRBV20-1,TRBJ2-4,.,few,CSARDTPGVVKNIQYF,TGCAGTGCTAGAGATACTCCAGGGGTTGTCAAAAACATTCAGTACTTC
TRBV4-1,TRBJ2-2,TRBD2,few,CASSQEGGGMPGELFF,TGCGCCAGCAGCCAAGAAGGCGGGGGGATGCCCGGGGAGCTGTTTTTT
TRBV24-1,TRBJ2-2,.,few,CATSDSTTRTGELFF,TGTGCCACCAGTGATTCAACAACCAGGACCGGGGAGCTGTTTTTT
TRBV2,TRBJ1-1,.,.,CASRATVSEAFF,TGTGCCAGCAGGGCGACAGTTTCTGAAGCTTTCTTT
TRBV5-1,TRBJ2-3,TRBD2,many,CASSLRAGPHRNHTDTQYF,TGCGCCAGCAGCTTGCGAGCGGGACCCCACAGGAACCACACAGATACGCAGTATTTT
TRBV9,TRBJ2-6,.,few,CASRKETSGANVLTF,TGTGCCAGCAGGAAGGAAACCTCTGGGGCCAACGTCCTGACTTTC
TRBV7-6,TRBJ2-1,.,.,CASSELGPRDEQFF,TGTGCCAGCAGCGAACTAGGGCCACGGGATGAGCAGTTCTTC
TRBV20-1,TRBJ2-7,TRBD1,.,CSAKDRAYGQYF,TGCAGTGCCAAGGACAGGGCTTATGGGCAGTACTTC
TRBV3-1,TRBJ1-4,TRBD1,.,CASSLGQGTNEKLFF,TGTGCCAGCAGCCTTGGACAGGGCACTAATGAAAAACTGTTTTTT
TRBV12-3/TRBV12-4,TRBJ1-6,.,.,CASRHRTENSPLHF,TGTGCCAGCAGACATAGGACAGAGAATTCACCCCTCCACTTT
TRBV6-1,TRBJ2-1,.,few,CASSERGVSHEQFF,TGTGCCAGCAGTGAACGTGGGGTTTCGCATGAGCAGTTCTTC
TRBV12-3/TRBV12-4,TRBJ2-5,.,few,CASSFLGAPGETQYF,TGTGCCAGCAGTTTCTTGGGAGCGCCAGGAGAGACCCAGTACTTC
TRBV20-1,TRBJ2-1,TRBD2,few,CSARAMGLVGDEQFF,TGCAGTGCTAGAGCTATGGGACTAGTAGGGGATGAGCAGTTCTTC
TRBV7-9,TRBJ2-3,.,.,CASSAPGASDTQYF,TGTGCCAGCAGCGCGCCCGGGGCGAGCGATACGCAGTATTTT
TRBV6-2/TRBV6-3,TRBJ2-3,.,.,CASSNLRLERTDTQYF,TGTGCCAGCAGCAACCTACGACTAGAACGCACAGATACGCAGTATTTT
TRBV5-1,TRBJ2-7,.,.,CASSLDLPGDVEQYF,TGCGCCAGCAGCTTGGACCTTCCCGGGGACGTGGAGCAGTACTTC
TRBV4-3,TRBJ1-2,.,.,CASSQESSGRGYTF,TGCGCCAGCAGCCAAGAGTCGTCGGGGCGAGGCTACACCTTC
TRBV5-1,TRBJ2-1,TRBD2,few,CASLSSGSSYNEQFF,TGCGCCAGCCTTAGTAGCGGGAGCTCCTACAATGAGCAGTTCTTC
TRBV12-3/TRBV12-4,TRBJ2-3,.,many,CASSLRPDTQYF,TGTGCCAGCAGTTTGCGTCCAGATACGCAGTATTTT
TRBV20-1,TRBJ1-5,.,many,CSLLPGAISNQPQHF,TGCAGTTTACTCCCCGGGGCGATAAGCAATCAGCCCCAGCATTTT
TRBV28,TRBJ1-5,.,few,CASSVGVGKIDQPQHF,TGTGCCAGCAGTGTCGGGGTGGGAAAGATTGATCAGCCCCAGCATTTT
TRBV29-1,TRBJ1-1,.,.,CSARRGGVNTEAFF,TGCAGCGCCAGAAGGGGGGGAGTGAACACTGAAGCTTTCTTT
TRBV20-1,TRBJ2-7,TRBD2,few,CSARDTSGRLLSYEQYF,TGCAGTGCTAGAGATACTAGCGGGAGGCTCCTCTCCTACGAGCAGTACTTC
TRBV29-1,TRBJ2-1,TRBD1,many,CSEQLSDRGQFF,TGCAGCGAACAACTCTCGGACAGGGGGCAGTTCTTC
TRBV6-6,TRBJ2-3,.,few,CASRSGSADTQYF,TGTGCCAGCAGGTCAGGGAGTGCAGATACGCAGTATTTT
TRBV7-9,TRBJ2-3,TRBD2,.,CASSWLAGELGADTQYF,TGTGCCAGCAGCTGGCTAGCGGGAGAGTTGGGAGCAGATACGCAGTATTTT
TRBV2,TRBJ2-6,.,few,CASRAPGGFDVSGANVLTF,TGTGCCAGCAGGGCTCCCGGGGGTTTCGACGTCTCTGGGGCCAACGTCCTGACTTTC
TRBV20-1,TRBJ2-2,TRBD2,few,CSARRRTSGTGTGELFF,TGCAGTGCTAGACGAAGGACTAGCGGGACTGGCACCGGGGAGCTGTTTTTT
TRBV28,TRBJ1-6,.,few,CASSLWGTSENSPLHF,TGTGCCAGCAGTTTATGGGGGACTTCGGAGAATTCACCCCTCCACTTT
TRBV29-1,TRBJ2-2,TRBD1,.,CSAAGTVTGELFF,TGCAGCGCTGCCGGGACAGTCACCGGGGAGCTGTTTTTT
TRBV7-9,TRBJ2-3,.,few,CASSLFAGEVGDTQYF,TGTGCCAGCAGCTTATTTGCAGGGGAAGTTGGAGATACGCAGTATTTT
TRBV7-9,TRBJ2-1,.,many,CASGPGNEQFF,TGTGCCAGCGGGCCTGGGAATGAGCAGTTCTTC
TRBV20-1,TRBJ1-1,.,few,CSAPTQGHESHTEAFF,TGCAGTGCTCCGACTCAGGGCCACGAAAGCCACACTGAAGCTTTCTTT
TRBV5-1,TRBJ2-2,.,.,CASYKGASTGGELFF,TGCGCCAGCTACAAAGGGGCTAGCACAGGCGGGGAGCTGTTTTTT
TRBV7-3,TRBJ1-2,TRBD1,few,CASSLRGQAGYTF,TGTGCCAGCAGCTTAAGGGGACAGGCGGGCTACACCTTC
TRBV7-2,TRBJ2-3,.,few,CASSAVGRSSTDTQYF,TGTGCCAGCAGCGCCGTTGGGAGGTCTAGCACAGATACGCAGTATTTT
TRBV9,TRBJ1-2,.,few,CASSEEGGITNYGYTF,TGTGCCAGCAGCGAGGAAGGAGGGATCACTAACTATGGCTACACCTTC
TRBV7-7,TRBJ2-5,.,.,CASSFSALQETQYF,TGTGCCAGCAGCTTCTCAGCGCTCCAAGAGACCCAGTACTTC
TRBV2,TRBJ1-2,TRBD1,.,CASRPGQPYGYTF,TGTGCCAGCAGGCCGGGACAGCCTTATGGCTACACCTTC
TRBV2,TRBJ1-4,.,few,CASVGEGATNEKLFF,TGTGCCAGCGTCGGAGAGGGCGCAACTAATGAAAAACTGTTTTTT
TRBV5-1,TRBJ2-1,.,.,CASSFLGGDPYNEQFF,TGCGCCAGCAGCTTCTTGGGCGGGGACCCATACAATGAGCAGTTCTTC